This is a list of T cell receptor beta chains from one sample in a study of PD-1 blockade in classical Hodgkin lymphoma. Assay: immunoSEQ multiplex PCR; the TCRdb copy retains only in-frame clones and omits some. The repertoire consists of around 70,000 clones, with 71% occurring once and the leading ten covering 7% to 10%. The sample in question was peripheral blood mononuclear cells (PBMCs), obtained before the second cycle of nivolumab. These receptors came from a human donor with classical Hodgkin lymphoma. CDR3s include the opening cysteine and the closing phenylalanine or tryptophan. A D gene is named only where the DNA matches it firmly. Clone size is stated in some rows and not others, as once, few, many or a class when expanded.

D gene,J gene,clone size,V gene,CDR3 DNA,CDR3 protein
TRBD1,TRBJ1-2,-,TRBV30,TGTGCCTGGAGTGTATGGATCCGACAGGGTGCCCGTCTTGGGTATGGCTACACCTTC,CAWSVWIRQGARLGYGYTF
TRBD1,TRBJ1-1,-,TRBV7-3,TGTGCCAGCAGCTCACAGGGGTCCGGCACTGAAGCTTTCTTT,CASSSQGSGTEAFF
TRBD1,TRBJ1-1,-,TRBV30,TGTGCCTGCCAGACAGGGGGTAGTGAAGCTTTCTTT,CACQTGGSEAFF
TRBD2,TRBJ2-1,-,TRBV27,TGTGCCAGCAGTTTGGGCGGGAGATACAATGAGCAGTTCTTC,CASSLGGRYNEQFF
-,TRBJ1-2,-,TRBV2,TGTGCCAGCAGTGCAGGGGCCTCTCATTTGAACTATGGCTACACCTTC,CASSAGASHLNYGYTF
-,TRBJ2-6,few,TRBV7-6,TGTGCCAGCAGCCCCCTACAGGGAGCTGGGGCCAACGTCCTGACTTTC,CASSPLQGAGANVLTF
TRBD2,TRBJ2-1,once,TRBV5-8,TGTGCCAGCAGGGGCGGCTTTGCGGGAGTTGACAATGAGCAGTTCTTC,CASRGGFAGVDNEQFF
-,TRBJ1-1,-,TRBV28,TGTGCCAGCAGTTTCTCCGGGAGGAACACTGAAGCTTTCTTT,CASSFSGRNTEAFF
TRBD1,TRBJ2-7,-,TRBV7-9,TGTGCCAGCAGCTTTCAGGCAGGGGGCAACGAGCAGTACTTC,CASSFQAGGNEQYF
-,TRBJ2-3,-,TRBV6-5,TGTGCCAGCAGTTACGTGGGTAGCACAGATACGCAGTATTTT,CASSYVGSTDTQYF